The source of this T cell receptor (beta chain) is a study of T cell changes during pregnancy in multiple sclerosis. The assay was immunoSEQ multiplex PCR, and TCRdb's table has in-frame clones only and misses some. The sample holds roughly 76,000 clones; under 95% are singletons and the top ten take around 0.5%. The V and J ends lost 4 bases and 1 base respectively, with 11 bases between them. Per germline, CDR1 SGHDT and CDR2 YYEEEE. The CDR3 has 14 amino acids. This sample comprised CD4+ T cells from peripheral blood mononuclear cells, obtained in the second trimester of pregnancy. The clonotype was recovered from a female donor with multiple sclerosis, enrolled in a pregnancy study. The chain recombines TRBV5-6 with TRBJ1-1; perhaps TRBD1 as D (5 bases). Written as DNA, the CDR3 is TGTGCCAGCAGCGGCAGGGTGGCGAACACTGAAGCTTTCTTT. This codes for CASSGRVANTEAFF. Filled out from reference TRBV5-6 and TRBJ1-1, the complete variable domain reads DAGVTQSPTHLIKTRGQQVTLRCSPKSGHDTVSWYQQALGQGPQFIFQYYEEEERQRGNFPDRFSGHQFPNYSSELNVNALLLGDSALYLCASSGRVANTEAFFGQGTRLTVV.